This T cell receptor beta chain was captured in a study of cytomegalovirus exposure and HLA in healthy donors. General study findings and limits: Most TCR sequences showed up rarely, but some public TCRs showed up in many donors. Subsequent analysis showed first-cohort TCR clusters tending to co-occur in 120 validation repertoires.

Method: immunoSEQ multiplex PCR; TCRdb's copy keeps in-frame clones and lacks some. The table shows about 180,000 clones, with around nine tenths occurring only once. As to this clone: Its antigen is undetermined.

With V trimmed by 2 bases and J by 3 bases, 13 bases remained unmatched. CDR3 length: 18 amino acids. Germline V gene data show CDR1 as SGDLS and CDR2 as YYNGEE. Sequences were obtained from PBMCs. The genes are TRBV9 and TRBJ2-3, with 9 positions matching TRBD2. This sequence originates from a young man in good health and CMV-seropositive. In DNA form, the CDR3 reads TGTGCCAGCAGCGTGGGGACTAGCCAAAGTGAGTTAACAGATACGCAGTATTTT. Protein: CASSVGTSQSELTDTQYF.